This T cell receptor (beta chain) was identified during a study of response to subunit inactivated influenza vaccine. Points from the study as a whole: The authors proposed limited new T cell recruitment per seasonal influenza vaccination.

This clonotype appeared many times. Its antigen is unidentified. TCRdb fed the RT-PCR reads into MiXCR, producing one record per CDR3 protein. The repertoire holds about 300,000 distinct CDR3 sequences, with around a fifth as singletons. The CDR3 extends over 14 amino acids. The V end lost 3 bases, the J end lost 3 bases, and 12 bases lay between the germline ends. The germline CDR1 and CDR2 sequences are DFQATT and SNEGSKA (reference sequence). V usage is TRBV20-1 and J usage is TRBJ1-5; D not certain. Specimen: PBMCs from blood, collected about 20 months after vaccination. The clonotype was recovered from a man in his fifties or sixties who received an inactivated influenza vaccine. The CDR3 DNA is TGCAGTGCTAGTGGTGGGCAGATCAATCAGCCCCAGCATTTT. This translates into CSASGGQINQPQHF.